A single sample is the source of the 3 T cell receptor beta chains below, sequenced in a study of yellow fever vaccine responses in identical twins. In TCRdb, the RT-PCR reads were re-called with MiXCR into one record per CDR3 protein. The table shows some 3,500 distinct CDR3 sequences, with about 83% occurring only once. Sequencing used T cells from blood (PBMCs), unsorted or a sorted subset (not recorded which), obtained before or after yellow fever vaccination (not recorded which). These TCRs come from a woman younger than 30 who received the yellow fever vaccine.

The rearrangement links TRBV7-3 to TRBJ2-1; 7 positions agree with TRBD2. The length of the CDR3 is 14 residues. J was trimmed by 3 bases and V by 1 base; bases with no gene match: 0. Germline V gene sequence: CDR1 SGHTA, CDR2 FQGTGA. The CDR3 coding sequence is TGTGCCAGCAGCTTAAGCGGGAGCTACAATGAGCAGTTCTTC. Translation: CASSLSGSYNEQFF.

The V call is TRBV11-1, the J call TRBJ2-1; 7 bases are shared with TRBD1. V lost 1 base and J lost 5; bases outside the gene matches: 8. The CDR3 length is 16 residues. CDR1 is SGHAT and CDR2 is FQDESV in the germline V gene (reference sequence). The CDR3 sequence: CASSLGTGTAHNEQFF. As DNA, the CDR3 is TGTGCCAGCAGCTTAGGAACCGGGACAGCCCACAATGAGCAGTTCTTC.

This clonotype is a singleton in its sample. The rearrangement links TRBV15 to TRBJ2-3; 8 nucleotides align to TRBD1. The V gene end was trimmed by 5 bases and the J gene end by 2 bases; junction bases not matched to a gene: 6. This CDR3 is built from 15 residues. From germline, CDR1 is LNHNV and CDR2 YYDKDF (reference sequence). CDR3 sequence: CATSYGQGATDTQYF. The DNA of the CDR3 is TGTGCCACCAGCTACGGACAGGGAGCCACAGATACGCAGTATTTT.